Reported below is one TCR beta chain. This record comes from a study of blood T cell repertoires in COVID-19. Study-level background: The United States, Italy and Spain supplied acute and convalescent COVID-19 samples.

The table came from immunoSEQ multiplex PCR; TCRdb's copy has only in-frame clones and leaves some out. The sample lists about 520,000 clones; roughly 88% were seen once. V lost 4 bases, J lost 3 bases, and 6 bases stayed unmatched. Germline V gives CDR1 LGHDT, CDR2 YNNKEL (reference sequence). The CDR3 is made up of 16 amino acids. The receptor comes from a human donor in a cohort sampled during active COVID-19. V usage is TRBV3-1 (or the pseudogene TRBV3-2) and J usage is TRBJ1-6, with 7 bases identical to TRBD1. Sequencing used peripheral blood. The CDR3, as DNA: TGTGCCAGCAGCCGAACAGGGGACATCTATAATTCACCCCTCCACTTT. Protein: CASSRTGDIYNSPLHF.